Listed below are T cell receptor beta chains from one sample, sequenced in a study of cytomegalovirus exposure and HLA in healthy donors. Assay used: immunoSEQ multiplex PCR; TCRdb lists only in-frame clones, some missing. Of about 170,000 clones listed, 77% are singletons. Sequenced input: PBMCs. The receptors stem from a female donor in good health and CMV-seronegative. The conserved cysteine and the conserved F or W are not part of the CDR3 here.

v_gene | CDR3aa
TRBV29-1 | SVETGINTEAF
TRBV9 | ASSVTSPSLRGTDTQY
TRBV27 | ASSLHAGELF
TRBV13 | ASSLLADHYNEQF
TRBV7-7 | ASSLGGQGETQY
TRBV19 | ASSLGQGEGYGYT
TRBV10-3 | AISESQGTNYGYT
TRBV7-9 | SSSLGRVLSYEQY
TRBV7-9 | ASSPGLARDGETQY
TRBV11-2 | ASSLVSRSDEQF
TRBV9 | ASSALAGPRTGELF
TRBV27 | ASSGPGARLAGSSSYEQY
TRBV9 | ASSDSSLRTSEAF
TRBV27 | ASRTHPNSPLH
TRBV6-5 | ASSYRRGANEQY
TRBV30 | AWSVTRTSGNTGGLF
TRBV30 | AWSNGGIFSYEQY
TRBV5-4 | ASRPQGKQETQY
TRBV23-1 | ARGVGSTGELF
TRBV5-6 | ASSFGRVTYEQY
TRBV7-9 | ASSLGASYSNQPQH
TRBV19 | ASSLTGDVTEAF
TRBV18 | ASSPYGTSGARRYEQY
TRBV5-4 | ASSFLGGTGGSKNIQY
TRBV11-2 | ASSIGQRATVGEQF
TRBV7-3 | ASSPTGHNTGELF
TRBV6-1 | ASTQDRGRQETQY
TRBV19 | ASSGTGSNYGYT
TRBV5-6 | ASSFLGQSYNEQF
TRBV14 | ASSLSGTKKLRSSYEQY
TRBV14 | ASSQETGESLLESSYNSPLH
TRBV30 | AWSTGLLAQSSYNEQF